This TCR beta chain was retrieved from a study of cytomegalovirus exposure and HLA in healthy donors. The CDR3 totals 12 residues. Germline V gene data show CDR1 as SGHAT and CDR2 as FQNNGV. The germline V and J ends were trimmed by 1 base and 7 bases, with 8 bases remaining between them. PCR primers comprised 60 Vbeta and 13 Jbeta primers. Only in-frame clones appear in the TCRdb table, and some are missing; sequencing was by immunoSEQ multiplex PCR. In the table there are about 62,000 clones, about 77% of which are singletons. Whole-study findings and limits: Relative to equally common others, HLA-associated TCR beta chains showed greater clonal expansion in a later analysis.

Remarks on this clone: The target antigen is unknown.

The sequenced sample consisted of PBMCs. The genes are TRBV11-2 and TRBJ2-7; no clear D. The receptor comes from a woman aged 25 to 39 in good health and CMV-seronegative. Here the CDR3 reads CASSLGQHEQYF. The CDR3 coding sequence is TGTGCCAGCAGCTTAGGGCAACATGAGCAGTACTTC.